The T cell receptor (beta chain) under discussion was sequenced for a study of technical replicates of blood from a handful of donors. TCRdb's copy holds only in-frame clones and misses some; the assay was immunoSEQ multiplex PCR. The table has under 90,000 clones, just over 90% seen once. From germline, CDR1 is SGDLS and CDR2 YYNGEE. The CDR3 contains 15 residues. V shed 4 bases, J shed 6 bases, and the junction held 10 bases outside the gene matches. This TCR was sampled from a human donor in good health. V usage is TRBV9 and J usage is TRBJ2-1, with 7 bases identical to TRBD2. The material sequenced was T cells isolated from PBMCs. In DNA, the CDR3 is TGTGCCAGCAGCTTGACTAGCATTGGTTCCAATGAGCAGTTCTTC. Translated, it gives CASSLTSIGSNEQFF.